This T cell receptor (beta chain) is from a study of blood T cell repertoires in COVID-19. Study summary: Acute-phase and convalescent COVID-19 samples originated in the United States, Italy and Spain. In each case, the material was cDNA or gDNA derived from T cells, B-cell-depleted T cells, or PBMCs.

Original analysis: Reference gene primers were amplified, and this amplification served to estimate nucleated cell counts. Measured with immunoSEQ multiplex PCR; TCRdb has only the in-frame clones, and not every one. The D gene and trimming were derived from the DNA, and the V and J assignments and clone size from that table. The sample contains about 210,000 clones, around four fifths of which appear only once. What was sequenced was peripheral blood. The receptor was isolated from a man aged 60 to 75 with COVID-19, enrolled during active disease.

The CDR3 is CASRREGNADTQYF. The CDR3 DNA follows: TGTGCCAGCAGGCGGGAGGGAAACGCAGATACGCAGTATTTT. The genes are TRBV6-6 and TRBJ2-3; TRBD2 aligns across 9 bases. Germline V gives CDR1 MNHNY, CDR2 SVGAGI (reference sequence). J was trimmed by 4 bases and V by 6 bases; bases with no gene match: 5. CDR3 length: 14 residues.